This entry lists 22 T cell receptor beta chains sequenced from one sample in a study of control samples from healthy donors and cancer patients. Clones were read by immunoSEQ multiplex PCR, and TCRdb kept only the in-frame ones, dropping some. The repertoire includes approximately 99,000 clones, approximately 82% of them detected once, and around 6.2% sits in the top ten. Sequencing was done on a sample of blood. These receptors were collected from a man aged 18 to 35 in good health.

The rearrangement joins TRBV20-1 to TRBJ1-1; 7 positions match TRBD1. CDR3 length equals 11 residues. Germline CDR1 reads DFQATT; CDR2 reads SNEGSKA (reference sequence). Germline trimming cut 5 bases from V and 5 bases from J; bases unmatched to any gene: 2. This chain's CDR3 is CSAFRGTEAFF. The CDR3 DNA sequence: TGCAGTGCTTTCAGGGGGACTGAAGCTTTCTTT.

CDR3 sequence: CASSDRVPHVTGYTF. CDR3 in DNA: TGTGCCAGCAGCGACAGGGTACCCCATGTCACTGGCTACACCTTC. The chain employs TRBV2 and TRBJ1-2; 7 bases match TRBD1. Germline V gene lookup returns CDR1 SNHLY and CDR2 FYNNEI. The CDR3 is 15 amino acids. V lost 6 bases to trimming and J lost 7 bases; unmatched junction nucleotides: 14.

V and J are TRBV6-1 and TRBJ1-5; D perhaps matches TRBD1 (6 bases). With 1 base removed from V and 6 bases from J, the gap between germline ends came to 16 bases. CDR3 length equals 16 residues. From germline, CDR1 is MNHNS and CDR2 SASEGT. The CDR3 bases are TGTGCCAGCAGTGAAGAGACGGGGGGCTCAACTCAGCCCCAGCATTTT. This gives the protein CASSEETGGSTQPQHF.

Concerning this clone itself: Germline is not matched at one junction end, which may reflect a read error. This chain uses TRBV28 with TRBJ2-5; either TRBD1 or TRBD2 may supply D (5 bases each). CDR1 is MDHEN and CDR2 is SYDVKM in the germline V gene. CDR3 size: 15 residues. CDR3 amino acids: CASSLRGPPQEAQYF. In DNA, the CDR3 is TGTGCCAGCAGTTTAAGGGGACCACCTCAAGAGGCCCAGTACTTC.

The table lists this clone with a few counts. This rearrangement joins TRBV4-1 to TRBJ1-2, with 12 bases lining up with TRBD1. Germline V gene lookup returns CDR1 MGHRA and CDR2 YSYEKL. Germline trimming cut 0 bases from V and 7 bases from J; bases unmatched to any gene: 6. This CDR3 has 16 residues. CDR3 sequence: CASSQDRDRGLGGYTF. CDR3 DNA sequence: TGCGCCAGCAGCCAAGACCGGGACAGGGGGCTAGGTGGCTACACCTTC.

A single count supports this clone. CDR3 DNA: TGTGCCTGGAGTCGGGACAGGGAAGAGACCCAGTACTTC. It yields the protein CAWSRDREETQYF. The J gene is TRBJ2-5, the V gene TRBV30, with 9 bases matching TRBD1. In germline, CDR1 is GTSNPN, CDR2 SVGIG (reference sequence). J was trimmed by 3 bases and V by 2 bases; bases with no gene match: 1. This CDR3 is 13 amino acids long.

The J gene is TRBJ2-1, the V gene TRBV5-1; perhaps TRBD1 as D (7 bases). This CDR3 comprises 15 residues. CDR1 SGHRS and CDR2 YFSETQ come from the germline V gene. The V gene lost 0 bases and the J gene lost 10 bases, with 17 bases spanning the gap. The CDR3 nucleotides are TGCGCCAGCAGCTTGGGCGTCAGGGGGGTGAGCGAGCAGTTCTTC. Protein sequence: CASSLGVRGVSEQFF.

The chain combines TRBV7-2 with TRBJ2-3, with a tentative D call TRBD1 (6 bases). The CDR3 is made up of 15 amino acids. V was cut by 0 bases and J by 1 base, with 8 bases left in between. Germline V gene data show CDR1 as SGHTA and CDR2 as FQGNSA. CDR3 in DNA: TGTGCCAGCAGCTTAGCTTCAGGGGGCACAGATACGCAGTATTTT. Residues: CASSLASGGTDTQYF.

This chain uses TRBV6-2 or TRBV6-3 with TRBJ2-7, with D uncertain. This CDR3 spans 12 amino acids. V lost 7 bases, J lost 3 bases, and 10 bases lay in between. Germline V lookup: CDR1 MNHEY, CDR2 SVGEGT. CDR3 residues: CASTPDGYEQYF. The CDR3 DNA is TGTGCCAGCACCCCGGACGGCTACGAGCAGTACTTC.

V and J are TRBV28 and TRBJ1-1, with TRBD1 as a possible D gene (6 bases). Germline CDR1 reads MDHEN; CDR2 reads SYDVKM. There are 12 residues in the CDR3. With 3 bases removed from V and 10 bases from J, the gap between germline ends came to 12 bases. The CDR3 loop is CASSLTGGVAFF. The CDR3 nucleotides are TGTGCCAGCAGTTTGACGGGGGGCGTAGCTTTCTTT.

The sample holds a few counts of this clone. The rearrangement joins TRBV10-3 to TRBJ1-6; D call uncertain. Germline V gene data show CDR1 as ENHRY and CDR2 as SYGVKD. This CDR3 has 13 amino acids. V lost 7 bases and J 2 bases, leaving 6 bases between the germline ends. This CDR3 is CAITGAYNSPLHF. CDR3 DNA: TGTGCCATCACGGGAGCCTATAATTCACCCCTCCACTTT.

CDR3 protein: CASSQGTGGNTEAFF. The CDR3 DNA follows: TGTGCCAGCAGCCAGGGGACTGGGGGGAACACTGAAGCTTTCTTT. This sequence joins TRBV6-5 and TRBJ1-1, with a possible D match to TRBD1 (6 bases). The germline gives CDR1 MNHEY, CDR2 SVGAGI. The V and J ends lost 6 bases and 1 base respectively, with 15 bases between them. CDR3 length: 15 residues.

The chain recombines TRBV5-1 with TRBJ2-1; TRBD2 matches 13 bases. The V and J ends lost 2 bases and 7 bases, in that order; junction bases with no gene match: 9. Germline assignment: CDR1 SGHRS and CDR2 YFSETQ. The CDR3 has 17 residues. This chain's CDR3 is CASSFGLAGVGGNEQFF. Here the CDR3 DNA reads TGCGCCAGCAGCTTCGGACTAGCGGGGGTAGGTGGGAATGAGCAGTTCTTC. The variable domain in full, completed from reference TRBV5-1 and TRBJ2-1, reads KAGVTQTPRYLIKTRGQQVTLSCSPISGHRSVSWYQQTPGQGLQFLFEYFSETQRNKGNFPGRFSGRQFSNSRSEMNVSTLELGDSALYLCASSFGLAGVGGNEQFFGPGTRLTVL.

The sample holds one count of this clone. The chain recombines TRBV7-2 with TRBJ2-7; D is unclear. CDR3 length: 13 amino acids. Germline V lookup: CDR1 SGHTA, CDR2 FQGNSA. Trimming shortened V by 1 base and J by 12 bases, and 16 bases separated the two germline ends. The CDR3 DNA sequence: TGTGCCAGCAGCTTAGAACGGTACGGAAGGTTGTACTTC. Translation: CASSLERYGRLYF.

The J gene is TRBJ2-1, the V gene TRBV4-1; 13 bases are shared with TRBD2. Looked up from germline, CDR1 is MGHRA and CDR2 is YSYEKL. The V segment lost 4 bases and the J segment 8 bases; nucleotides outside the gene matches: 5. The CDR3 loop spans 15 amino acids. For the CDR3, the DNA is TGCGCCAGCAGCCGAACTAGCGGGGGGGCTGATGAGCAGTTCTTC. The encoded protein is CASSRTSGGADEQFF.

This clone was detected once. The chain has TRBV2 and TRBJ2-5; 7 positions match TRBD1. The germline CDR1 and CDR2 sequences are SNHLY and FYNNEI. The trim removed 6 bases at V and 3 bases at J, leaving 7 bases unmatched. The CDR3 sequence is 14 residues long. The DNA of the CDR3 is TGTGCCAGCAGAACGACAGGGTTTAAAGAGACCCAGTACTTC. Its translation is CASRTTGFKETQYF.

The V and J genes are TRBV6-6 and TRBJ1-6; the D gene is possibly TRBD1 (6 bases). Germline loops: CDR1 MNHNY, CDR2 SVGAGI (reference sequence). The CDR3 sequence is 15 residues long. The V gene lost 6 bases and the J gene lost 7 bases, with 16 bases spanning the gap. The CDR3 is CASSYPGVDNSPLHF. The DNA of the CDR3 is TGTGCCAGCAGCTATCCAGGGGTTGACAATTCACCCCTCCACTTT.

V gene TRBV2 combines with J gene TRBJ2-5, with a weak D call TRBD2 (5 bases). This CDR3 contains 15 residues. The germline gives CDR1 SNHLY, CDR2 FYNNEI. Trimming took 6 bases from V and 4 from J, leaving 18 bases between them. The CDR3 coding sequence is TGTGCCAGCAGCGGGTATTTAGACCGGGGAGAGACCCAGTACTTC. Its protein product is CASSGYLDRGETQYF.

The CDR3 sequence is CAWSNSGVPYEQYV. Written as DNA, the CDR3 is TGTGCCTGGAGTAATAGCGGGGTACCCTACGAGCAGTACGTC. The V and J genes are TRBV30 and TRBJ2-7; 8 bases line up with TRBD2. Trimming removed 2 bases from V and 2 bases from J; junction bases left unmatched: 5. The germline CDR1 and CDR2 sequences are GTSNPN and SVGIG (reference sequence). The CDR3 spans 14 residues.

The chain has TRBV2 and TRBJ1-2, with D unresolved. This CDR3 is 16 amino acids long. The germline V gene encodes CDR1 SNHLY and CDR2 FYNNEI. V lost 6 bases to trimming and J lost 4 bases, with 21 bases between them. The CDR3 protein is CASSLGPRAGGYGYTF. For the CDR3, the DNA is TGTGCCAGCAGCCTCGGCCCGAGGGCAGGTGGCTATGGCTACACCTTC.

This clone showed up just a few times. This chain uses TRBV19 with TRBJ1-5; no definite D call. Deletions cut 1 base from V and 6 bases from J, with 4 bases between. The CDR3 covers 12 residues. Per the germline V gene, CDR1 is LNHDA and CDR2 is SQIVND (reference sequence). The CDR3 coding sequence is TGTGCCAGTAGTATAGGAGCTCAGCCCCAGCATTTT. It is translated as CASSIGAQPQHF.

The chain couples TRBV12-3 or TRBV12-4 to TRBJ1-5; 7 bases match TRBD1. Trimming at V came to 6 bases and at J to 10 bases, leaving 9 bases not matched to a gene. The CDR3 consists of 13 residues. The CDR3 nucleotides are TGTGCCAGCAGCCCCCAGGGGGGATACCCCCAGCATTTT. The encoded protein is CASSPQGGYPQHF.